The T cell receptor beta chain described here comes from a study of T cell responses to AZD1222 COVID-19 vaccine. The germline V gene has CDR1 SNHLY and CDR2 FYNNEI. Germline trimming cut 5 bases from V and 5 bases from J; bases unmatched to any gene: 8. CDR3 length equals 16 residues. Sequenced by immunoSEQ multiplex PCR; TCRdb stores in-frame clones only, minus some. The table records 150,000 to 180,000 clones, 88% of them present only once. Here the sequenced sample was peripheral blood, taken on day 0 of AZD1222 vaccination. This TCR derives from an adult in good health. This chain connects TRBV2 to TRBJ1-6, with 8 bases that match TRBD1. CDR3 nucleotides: TGTGCCAGCAGTTTGCAGGGGGCTCAGAATAATTCACCCCTCCACTTT. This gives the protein CASSLQGAQNNSPLHF.